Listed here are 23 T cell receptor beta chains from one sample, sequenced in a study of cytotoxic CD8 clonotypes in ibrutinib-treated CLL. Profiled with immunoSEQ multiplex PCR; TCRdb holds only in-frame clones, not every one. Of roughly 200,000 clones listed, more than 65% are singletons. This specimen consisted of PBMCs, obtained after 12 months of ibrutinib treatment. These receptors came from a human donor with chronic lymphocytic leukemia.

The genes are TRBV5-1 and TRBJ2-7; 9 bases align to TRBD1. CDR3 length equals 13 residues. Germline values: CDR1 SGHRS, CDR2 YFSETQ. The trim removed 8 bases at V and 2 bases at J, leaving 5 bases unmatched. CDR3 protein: CARGYRGPYEQYF. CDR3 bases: TGCGCCAGGGGCTACAGGGGGCCCTACGAGCAGTACTTC. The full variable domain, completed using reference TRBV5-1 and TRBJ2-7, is KAGVTQTPRYLIKTRGQQVTLSCSPISGHRSVSWYQQTPGQGLQFLFEYFSETQRNKGNFPGRFSGRQFSNSRSEMNVSTLELGDSALYLCARGYRGPYEQYFGPGTRLTVT.

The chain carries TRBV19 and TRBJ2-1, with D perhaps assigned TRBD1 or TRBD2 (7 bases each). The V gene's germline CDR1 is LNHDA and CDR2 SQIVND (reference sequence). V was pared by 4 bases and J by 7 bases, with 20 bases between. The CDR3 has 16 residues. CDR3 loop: CASSTPTGRGHNEQFF. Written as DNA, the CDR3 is TGTGCCAGTAGTACTCCGACAGGGAGGGGTCATAATGAGCAGTTCTTC.

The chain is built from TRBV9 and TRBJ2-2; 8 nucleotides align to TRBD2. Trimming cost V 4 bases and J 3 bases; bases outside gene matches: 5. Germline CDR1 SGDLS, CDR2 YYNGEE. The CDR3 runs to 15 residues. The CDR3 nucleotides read TGTGCCAGCAGCTTAGCGGGATTGGACACCGGGGAGCTGTTTTTT. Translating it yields CASSLAGLDTGELFF.

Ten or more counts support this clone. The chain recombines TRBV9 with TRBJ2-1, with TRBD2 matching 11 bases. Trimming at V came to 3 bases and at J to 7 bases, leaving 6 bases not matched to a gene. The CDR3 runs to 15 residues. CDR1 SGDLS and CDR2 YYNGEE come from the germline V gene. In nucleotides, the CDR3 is TGTGCCAGCAGCGCAACTAGCGGGAGTCAAAATGAGCAGTTCTTC. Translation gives CASSATSGSQNEQFF.

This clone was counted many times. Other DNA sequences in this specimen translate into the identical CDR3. DNA for the CDR3: TGTGCCAGTAGTATACGGTGGAATCAGCCCCAGCATTTT. Its translation: CASSIRWNQPQHF. This chain uses TRBV19 with TRBJ1-5; D remains ambiguous. V was shortened by 2 bases and J by 4 bases, with 6 bases between the two germline ends. This CDR3 comprises 13 residues. Germline V lookup: CDR1 LNHDA, CDR2 SQIVND (reference sequence).

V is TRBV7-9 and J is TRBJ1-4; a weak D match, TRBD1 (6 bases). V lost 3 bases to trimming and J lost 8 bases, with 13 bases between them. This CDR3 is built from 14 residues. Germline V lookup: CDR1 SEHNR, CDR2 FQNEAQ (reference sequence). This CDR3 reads CASSFRTANEKLFF. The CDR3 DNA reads TGTGCCAGCAGCTTCAGGACAGCAAACGAAAAACTGTTTTTT.

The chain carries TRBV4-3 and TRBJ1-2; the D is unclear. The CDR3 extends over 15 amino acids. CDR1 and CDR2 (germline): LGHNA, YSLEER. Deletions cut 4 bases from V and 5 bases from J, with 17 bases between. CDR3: CASSPGEQAIYGYTF. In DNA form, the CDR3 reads TGCGCCAGCAGCCCCGGCGAGCAGGCGATTTATGGCTACACCTTC.

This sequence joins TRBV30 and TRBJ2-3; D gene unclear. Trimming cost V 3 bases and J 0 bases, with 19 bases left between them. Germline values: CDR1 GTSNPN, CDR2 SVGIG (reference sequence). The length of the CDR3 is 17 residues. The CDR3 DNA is TGTGCCTGGAGAGGCTACCTACTAAGTACTAGCACAGATACGCAGTATTTT. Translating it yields CAWRGYLLSTSTDTQYF.

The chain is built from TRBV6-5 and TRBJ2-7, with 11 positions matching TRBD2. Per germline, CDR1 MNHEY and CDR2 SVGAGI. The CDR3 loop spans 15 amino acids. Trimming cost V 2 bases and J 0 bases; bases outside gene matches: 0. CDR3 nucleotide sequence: TGTGCCAGCAGTTACCTAGCGGGAGGCTCCTACGAGCAGTACTTC. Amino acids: CASSYLAGGSYEQYF.

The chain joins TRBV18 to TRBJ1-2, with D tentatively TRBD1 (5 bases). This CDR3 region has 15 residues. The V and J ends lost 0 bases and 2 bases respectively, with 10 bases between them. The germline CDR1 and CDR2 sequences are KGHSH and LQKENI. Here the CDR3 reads CASSPPVKGNYGYTF. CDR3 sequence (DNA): TGTGCCAGCTCACCACCGGTGAAGGGGAACTATGGCTACACCTTC.

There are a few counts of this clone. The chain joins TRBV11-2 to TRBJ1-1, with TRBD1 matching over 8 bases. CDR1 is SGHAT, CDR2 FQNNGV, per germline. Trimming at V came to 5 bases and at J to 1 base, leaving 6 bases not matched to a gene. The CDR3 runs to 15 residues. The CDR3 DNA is TGTGCCAGCAGCCTCCGGACAGGGCGGAACACTGAAGCTTTCTTT. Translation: CASSLRTGRNTEAFF.

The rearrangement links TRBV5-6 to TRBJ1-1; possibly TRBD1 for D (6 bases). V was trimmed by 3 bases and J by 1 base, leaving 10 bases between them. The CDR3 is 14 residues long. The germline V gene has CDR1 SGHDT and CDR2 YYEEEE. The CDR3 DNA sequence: TGTGCCAGCAGCTGGACAGACAGGAACACTGAAGCTTTCTTT. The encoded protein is CASSWTDRNTEAFF.

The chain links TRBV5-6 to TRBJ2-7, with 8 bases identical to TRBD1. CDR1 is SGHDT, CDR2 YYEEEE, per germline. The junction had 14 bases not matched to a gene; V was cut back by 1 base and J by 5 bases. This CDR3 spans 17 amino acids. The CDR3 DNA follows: TGTGCCAGCAGCTTGCTATTCCCGAGCAGGGGGCTTGACGAGCAGTACTTC. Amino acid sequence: CASSLLFPSRGLDEQYF.

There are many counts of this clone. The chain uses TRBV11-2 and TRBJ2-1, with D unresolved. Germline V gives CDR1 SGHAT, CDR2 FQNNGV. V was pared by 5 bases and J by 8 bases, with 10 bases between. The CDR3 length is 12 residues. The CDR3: CASSNLVYEQFF. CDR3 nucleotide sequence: TGTGCCAGCAGCAACCTGGTATATGAGCAGTTCTTC.

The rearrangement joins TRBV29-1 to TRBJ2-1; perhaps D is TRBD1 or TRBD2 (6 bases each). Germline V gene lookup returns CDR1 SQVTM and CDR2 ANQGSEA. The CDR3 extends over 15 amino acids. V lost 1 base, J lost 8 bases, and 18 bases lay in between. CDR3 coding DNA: TGCAGCGTTGAAGTCGGCCCGAACGGGGGCTATGAGCAGTTCTTC. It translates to CSVEVGPNGGYEQFF.

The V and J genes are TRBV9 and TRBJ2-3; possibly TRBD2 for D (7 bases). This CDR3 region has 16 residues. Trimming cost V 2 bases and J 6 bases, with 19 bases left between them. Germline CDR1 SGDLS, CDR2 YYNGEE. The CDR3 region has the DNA TGTGCCAGCAGCGTCGAGTACGGCGGGGGCTCGGATACGCAGTATTTT. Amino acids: CASSVEYGGGSDTQYF.

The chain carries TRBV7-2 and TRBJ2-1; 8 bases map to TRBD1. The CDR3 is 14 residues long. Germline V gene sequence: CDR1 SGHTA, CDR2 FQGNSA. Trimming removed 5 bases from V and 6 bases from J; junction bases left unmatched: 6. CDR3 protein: CASSRQGIGNEQFF. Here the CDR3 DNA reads TGTGCCAGCAGCCGACAGGGGATCGGCAATGAGCAGTTCTTC.

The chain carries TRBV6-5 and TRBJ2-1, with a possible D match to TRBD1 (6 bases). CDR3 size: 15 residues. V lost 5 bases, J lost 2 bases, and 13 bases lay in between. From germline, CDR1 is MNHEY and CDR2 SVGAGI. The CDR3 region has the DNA TGTGCCAGCAGTAACCCAGGGGTGGCCTACAATGAGCAGTTCTTC. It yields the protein CASSNPGVAYNEQFF.

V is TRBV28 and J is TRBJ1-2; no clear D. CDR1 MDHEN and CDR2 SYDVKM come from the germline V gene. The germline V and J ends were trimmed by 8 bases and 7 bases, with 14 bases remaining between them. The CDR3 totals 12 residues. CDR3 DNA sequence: TGTGCCAGCTCCACCGCCGGTATTGGCTACACCTTC. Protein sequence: CASSTAGIGYTF.

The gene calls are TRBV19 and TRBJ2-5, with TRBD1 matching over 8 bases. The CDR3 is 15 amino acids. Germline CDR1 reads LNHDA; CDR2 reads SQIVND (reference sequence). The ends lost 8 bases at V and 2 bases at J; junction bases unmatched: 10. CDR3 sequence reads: CASGTGRMGQETQYF. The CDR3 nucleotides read TGTGCCAGTGGGACAGGAAGAATGGGGCAAGAGACCCAGTACTTC.

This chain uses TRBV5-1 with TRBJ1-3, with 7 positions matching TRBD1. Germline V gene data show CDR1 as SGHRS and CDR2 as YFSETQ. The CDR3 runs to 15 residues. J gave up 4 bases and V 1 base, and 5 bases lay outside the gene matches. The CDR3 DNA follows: TGCGCCAGCAGCTTGCAGGGGGGGCCGGGAAACACCATATATTTT. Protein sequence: CASSLQGGPGNTIYF.

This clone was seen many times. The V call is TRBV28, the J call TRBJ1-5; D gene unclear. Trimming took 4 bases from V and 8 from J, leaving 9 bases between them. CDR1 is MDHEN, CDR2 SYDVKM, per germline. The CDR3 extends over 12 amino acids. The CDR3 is CASSSQMEPQHF. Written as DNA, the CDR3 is TGTGCCAGCAGTTCGCAAATGGAGCCCCAGCATTTT.

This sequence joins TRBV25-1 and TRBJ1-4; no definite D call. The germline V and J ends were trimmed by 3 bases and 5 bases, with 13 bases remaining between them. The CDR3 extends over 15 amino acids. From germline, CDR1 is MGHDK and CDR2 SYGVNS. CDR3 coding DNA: TGTGCCAGCAGTGATTTGCCAGGCCCCAATGAAAAACTGTTTTTT. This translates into CASSDLPGPNEKLFF.